One T cell receptor (beta chain) is described in this entry. Original handling: Amplification with reference gene primers provided the estimates of nucleated cell counts. Data came from immunoSEQ multiplex PCR; TCRdb stores just in-frame clones and leaves some out. That table furnishes V, J and clone size, whereas the DNA furnished D and trimming. The sample gives more than 85,000 clones, 88% of which show up once; under 7.5% is in the top ten. This sample stems from a study of blood T cell repertoires in COVID-19. The V gene's germline CDR1 is MDHEN and CDR2 SYDVKM. The CDR3 totals 17 residues. After removal of 3 bases from V and 5 bases from J, the junction contained 13 bases not matched to a gene.

This clonotype was sampled from a woman between 55 and 75 years old with acute or convalescent COVID-19. Sequenced input: peripheral blood. The chain carries TRBV28 and TRBJ2-5, with 9 bases aligning to TRBD2. The CDR3 reads CASSFGGLAGPGETQYF. CDR3 nucleotides: TGTGCCAGCAGTTTCGGGGGGCTAGCGGGACCTGGGGAGACCCAGTACTTC.